These 23 T cell receptor beta chains share one sample of origin, sequenced in a study of cytomegalovirus exposure and HLA in healthy donors. With 60 Vbeta and 13 Jbeta primers, the PCR was carried out. Profiled with immunoSEQ multiplex PCR; TCRdb holds only in-frame clones, not every one. The data show 90,000 to 150,000 clones, with 78% seen just once and about 3.3% held by the top ten. Sequencing was performed on PBMCs. The receptors here all came from a young woman in good health and CMV-seropositive.

This clone has only one observation. V gene TRBV23-1 combines with J gene TRBJ1-5; 9 positions agree with TRBD1. TRBV23-1 is an open reading frame whose function is uncertain. V lost 7 bases, J lost 6 bases, and 7 bases stayed unmatched. The CDR3 runs 14 residues. The CDR3 reads CASTSRDRAQPQHF. CDR3 nucleotides: TGCGCCAGCACCTCCCGGGACAGGGCTCAGCCCCAGCATTTT.

A remark on this clone: The CDR3 carries no conserved terminal phenylalanine or tryptophan, so it likely arises from a read error. The chain has TRBV2 and TRBJ2-4; weak D call: TRBD1 (6 bases). CDR1 and CDR2 from the germline V gene are SNHLY and FYNNEI. The CDR3 contains 15 residues. The V gene lost 4 bases and the J gene lost 4 bases, with 14 bases spanning the gap. CDR3 nucleotides: TGTGCCAGCAGTGCGAAGTGGGGGCTTAAAAACATTCAGTACCTC. This translates into CASSAKWGLKNIQYL.

This chain connects TRBV30 to TRBJ2-3, with 11 bases that match TRBD2. There are 17 residues in the CDR3. Per the germline V gene, CDR1 is GTSNPN and CDR2 is SVGIG (reference sequence). Trimming cost V 1 base and J 5 bases; bases outside gene matches: 11. The CDR3 nucleotides are TGTGCCTGGAGTGCGTCTTTGCTAGCGGGAGGTGGAGATACGCAGTATTTT. Protein: CAWSASLLAGGGDTQYF.

This chain connects TRBV11-2 to TRBJ1-6, with D perhaps TRBD1 (5 bases). CDR1 and CDR2 from the germline V gene are SGHAT and FQNNGV. V lost 4 bases and J 9 bases, leaving 10 bases between the germline ends. The CDR3 is made up of 13 amino acids. The CDR3 DNA is TGTGCCAGCAGCTCCGACAGACTTTCACCCCTCCACTTT. Protein product: CASSSDRLSPLHF.

Only one count was recorded for this clone. The chain has TRBV19 and TRBJ2-1; 10 bases match TRBD2. After removal of 6 bases from V and 5 bases from J, the junction contained 7 bases not matched to a gene. The CDR3 consists of 15 residues. Germline CDR1 reads LNHDA; CDR2 reads SQIVND (reference sequence). As DNA, the CDR3 is TGTGCCAGTAGGAAACTAGCGGGGAGGGACAATGAGCAGTTCTTC. It specifies CASRKLAGRDNEQFF.

In this sample, this clone turned up once. The chain uses TRBV6-1 and TRBJ2-3; 10 nucleotides align to TRBD2. V shed 6 bases, J shed 4 bases, and the junction held 1 base outside the gene matches. The CDR3 totals 13 residues. Germline CDR1 is MNHNS and CDR2 is SASEGT. The CDR3 loop is CASRSGGADTQYF. Here the CDR3 DNA reads TGTGCCAGCAGGAGCGGGGGGGCAGATACGCAGTATTTT.

The chain couples TRBV5-8 to TRBJ2-1; possibly TRBD1 for D (5 bases). The V end was cut by 5 bases, the J end by 3 bases, with 15 bases between. CDR1 and CDR2 (germline): SGHTS, YDEGEE. The CDR3 is 15 amino acids. The CDR3 sequence is CASRTVTLVYNEQFF. The CDR3 nucleotides read TGTGCCAGCAGGACAGTTACCCTGGTCTACAATGAGCAGTTCTTC.

This clone was observed a few times. V gene TRBV5-1 combines with J gene TRBJ2-1; 10 bases map to TRBD2. V lost 1 base and J lost 6; bases outside the gene matches: 4. The CDR3 has 15 amino acids. The germline gives CDR1 SGHRS, CDR2 YFSETQ. CDR3 coding DNA: TGCGCCAGCAGCTTGACTAGCGGGGTTGGCAATGAGCAGTTCTTC. Translated: CASSLTSGVGNEQFF.

This chain uses TRBV7-9 with TRBJ2-2; 8 nucleotides agree with TRBD1. V gave up 2 bases and J gave up 4 bases; unmatched junction bases: 6. The CDR3 spans 16 residues. Germline V gene data show CDR1 as SEHNR and CDR2 as FQNEAQ (reference sequence). CDR3 amino acids: CASSLLGTGSTGELFF. The CDR3 nucleotides read TGTGCCAGCAGCTTACTCGGGACAGGATCCACCGGGGAGCTGTTTTTT.

This chain uses TRBV12-5 with TRBJ1-5; the D gene is possibly TRBD1 (5 bases). V dropped 7 bases and J dropped 6 bases, with 22 bases sitting between them. The CDR3 loop spans 16 amino acids. The V gene's germline CDR1 is LGHNT and CDR2 FRNRAP. In nucleotides, the CDR3 is TGTGCTAGTGCCCTCCAGGGTCAGGGTCTCTCTCAGCCCCAGCATTTT. Translation gives CASALQGQGLSQPQHF.

The rearrangement joins TRBV29-1 to TRBJ2-3; 9 bases agree with TRBD1. Germline CDR1 is SQVTM and CDR2 is ANQGSEA. The ends lost 6 bases at V and 1 base at J; junction bases unmatched: 5. This CDR3 is built from 14 residues. The CDR3 loop is CSVVQGAGTDTQYF. The CDR3, as DNA: TGCAGCGTGGTACAGGGGGCTGGCACAGATACGCAGTATTTT.

V usage is TRBV11-2 and J usage is TRBJ2-5; 9 positions match TRBD1. J gave up 5 bases and V 6 bases, and 1 base lay outside the gene matches. CDR3 length equals 12 residues. Germline assignment: CDR1 SGHAT and CDR2 FQNNGV. CDR3: CASRGTGETQYF. CDR3 nucleotide sequence: TGTGCCAGCAGAGGGACAGGGGAGACCCAGTACTTC.

The rearrangement joins TRBV5-6 to TRBJ1-2, with TRBD1 identical over 7 bases. In germline, CDR1 is SGHDT, CDR2 YYEEEE. Unmatched junction bases numbered 7, after V lost 0 bases and J lost 2 bases. The CDR3 is 16 residues long. Here the CDR3 reads CASSLGRQGFNYGYTF. Written as DNA, the CDR3 is TGTGCCAGCAGCTTGGGAAGACAGGGATTCAACTATGGCTACACCTTC.

Remarks on this clone: Mismatch with germline at one junction end may stem from a read error. The chain has TRBV5-1 and TRBJ2-2; TRBD2 agrees at 7 bases. Germline CDR1 is SGHRS and CDR2 is YFSETQ. CDR3 length: 15 residues. The CDR3 is CASSPTSQNPGELFF. The CDR3 nucleotides are TGCGCCAGCTCCCCGACTAGCCAGAACCCCGGGGAGCTGTTTTTT.

The chain couples TRBV18 to TRBJ1-2; TRBD1 is a possible D gene (6 bases). V was clipped by 4 bases and J by 6 bases, with 15 bases between them. CDR3 length: 14 residues. Germline CDR1 is KGHSH and CDR2 is LQKENI. CDR3 DNA: TGTGCCAGCTCACGTATACTGGGGGCAGATGGCTACACCTTC. It encodes CASSRILGADGYTF.

The J gene is TRBJ2-5, the V gene TRBV18; D is possibly TRBD2 (5 bases). CDR3 length: 14 amino acids. CDR1 and CDR2 from the germline V gene are KGHSH and LQKENI. Trimming cost V 6 bases and J 0 bases, with 11 bases left between them. The CDR3 sequence is CASSPDLDQETQYF. The CDR3 DNA sequence: TGTGCCAGCTCGCCGGACTTAGACCAAGAGACCCAGTACTTC. The full variable domain, with the rest looked up from reference TRBV18 and TRBJ2-5, is NAGVMQNPRHLVRRRGQEARLRCSPMKGHSHVYWYRQLPEEGLKFMVYLQKENIIDESGMPKERFSAEFPKEGPSILRIQQVVRGDSAAYFCASSPDLDQETQYFGPGTRLLVL.

The chain has TRBV15 and TRBJ2-5; 16 nucleotides line up with TRBD2. CDR3 length equals 16 residues. Germline assignment: CDR1 LNHNV and CDR2 YYDKDF (reference sequence). V dropped 5 bases and J dropped 3; count of bases not matched to a gene: 3. The CDR3 protein is CATSGGLAGGEETQYF. In nucleotides, the CDR3 is TGTGCCACCAGCGGGGGACTAGCGGGGGGGGAAGAGACCCAGTACTTC.

The V gene is TRBV6-5, the J gene TRBJ1-2; maybe TRBD1 (5 bases). The germline V gene encodes CDR1 MNHEY and CDR2 SVGAGI. V was pared by 6 bases and J by 3 bases, with 17 bases between. The CDR3 spans 15 residues. The CDR3 DNA is TGTGCCAGCAGATCCGGGGCCGGGGGTGACTATGGCTACACCTTC. This translates into CASRSGAGGDYGYTF.

The chain employs TRBV15 and TRBJ1-2; 8 bases line up with TRBD1. Trimming removed 0 bases from V and 5 bases from J; junction bases left unmatched: 5. Germline assignment: CDR1 LNHNV and CDR2 YYDKDF (reference sequence). This CDR3 region has 15 residues. The CDR3 reads CATSREQGGYYGYTF. CDR3 DNA: TGTGCCACCAGCAGAGAACAGGGGGGATATTATGGCTACACCTTC.

The chain joins TRBV20-1 to TRBJ2-5; D not resolved. V lost 1 base, J lost 5 bases, and 5 bases lay in between. The CDR3 is 11 residues long. CDR1 is DFQATT and CDR2 is SNEGSKA in the germline V gene (reference sequence). CDR3 bases: TGCAGTGCTAGAGTCCTGGAGACCCAGTACTTC. Translating it yields CSARVLETQYF.

The chain joins TRBV7-9 to TRBJ2-5; D is ambiguous. The J call could be wrong; TRBJ2-7 is a better fit for the DNA end. The germline gives CDR1 SEHNR, CDR2 FQNEAQ (reference sequence). This CDR3 is built from 12 residues. The CDR3 loop is CASSLVSYEQYF. The CDR3 bases are TGTGCCAGCAGCTTAGTCTCTTACGAGCAGTACTTC.

The rearrangement uses TRBV28 and TRBJ2-1; 7 positions agree with TRBD2. The CDR3 is made up of 14 amino acids. The V and J ends lost 3 bases and 7 bases, in that order; junction bases with no gene match: 6. CDR1 is MDHEN and CDR2 is SYDVKM in the germline V gene. The CDR3 here is CASSLLGGVNEQFF. CDR3 nucleotides: TGTGCCAGCAGTTTGTTGGGGGGGGTAAATGAGCAGTTCTTC.

The genes are TRBV5-6 and TRBJ2-7, with 8 bases matching TRBD1. J gave up 4 bases and V 4 bases, and 4 bases lay outside the gene matches. The V gene's germline CDR1 is SGHDT and CDR2 YYEEEE. The CDR3 loop spans 13 amino acids. CDR3 region: CASSNGQGYEQYF. The CDR3 DNA is TGTGCCAGCAGCAACGGACAGGGATACGAGCAGTACTTC.